This T cell receptor (beta chain) emerged from a study of OX40 agonist ivuxolimab in advanced cancers. Across the study: An anti-OX40 (CD134) antibody with agonistic activity, ivuxolimab, was administered to patients. Prior checkpoint blockade (anti-PD-1, anti-PD-L1 or anti-CTLA-4) was permitted; approximately 44% had it.

This CDR3 is built from 15 residues. The germline V gene has CDR1 SGHAT and CDR2 FQNNGV. Trimming removed 2 bases from V and 3 bases from J; junction bases left unmatched: 4. Study-wide results and limits: The CD4+ and CD8+ T cells in the blood had expanded clonally by week 6 at 0.1 to 3.0 mg/kg. In general, CD8+ T cells held more expanded clones than CD4+ did, on average.

Comment on this clone: As yet, its antigen is unknown.

TCRdb's table, derived via immunoSEQ multiplex PCR, lists solely in-frame clones and lacks some. The table includes 65,000 to 90,000 clones, about 94% detected once. Sequences were derived from CD4+ or CD8+ T cells sorted from blood, sampled in a trial of the OX40 agonist ivuxolimab. The sequence was collected from an adult with an advanced solid tumor such as melanoma, head and neck, liver or kidney cancer. The V and J genes are TRBV11-2 and TRBJ2-7; TRBD1 matches 10 bases. The CDR3 spells CASSLHRDRGYEQYF. As DNA, the CDR3 is TGTGCCAGCAGCTTACACCGGGACAGGGGCTACGAGCAGTACTTC.